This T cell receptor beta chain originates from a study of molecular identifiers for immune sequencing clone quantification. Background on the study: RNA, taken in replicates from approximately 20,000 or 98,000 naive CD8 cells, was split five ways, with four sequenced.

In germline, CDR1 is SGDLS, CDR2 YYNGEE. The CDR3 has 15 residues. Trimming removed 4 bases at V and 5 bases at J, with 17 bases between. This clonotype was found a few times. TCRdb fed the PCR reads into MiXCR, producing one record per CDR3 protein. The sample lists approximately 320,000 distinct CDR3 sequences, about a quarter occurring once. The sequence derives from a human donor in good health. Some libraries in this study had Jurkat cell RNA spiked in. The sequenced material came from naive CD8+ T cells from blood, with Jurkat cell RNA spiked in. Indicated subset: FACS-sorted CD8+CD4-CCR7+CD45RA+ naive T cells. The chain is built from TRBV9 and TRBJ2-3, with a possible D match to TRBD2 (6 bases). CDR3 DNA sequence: TGTGCCAGCAGCACCCGGGACTTCCTCGGAGATACGCAGTATTTT. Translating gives CASSTRDFLGDTQYF.